This passage covers 22 T cell receptor beta chains from one sample sequenced in a study of T cell responses to AZD1222 COVID-19 vaccine. This table comes from immunoSEQ multiplex PCR, and its TCRdb copy is limited to in-frame clones, with some not included. The profile shows approximately 120,000 clones, roughly 90% of them singletons. The sample here was peripheral blood, taken on day 0 of AZD1222 vaccination. The receptors stem from an adult in good health.

V and J are TRBV9 and TRBJ2-1; tentative D call: TRBD1 (6 bases). Germline-derived CDR1 and CDR2 are SGDLS and YYNGEE. The CDR3 length is 15 residues. V was pared by 0 bases and J by 1 base, with 8 bases between. The CDR3 sequence is CASSVEQGSYNEQFF. In DNA form, the CDR3 reads TGTGCCAGCAGCGTAGAGCAGGGGTCCTACAATGAGCAGTTCTTC.

The V call is TRBV7-2, the J call TRBJ1-2, with TRBD1 as a possible D gene (6 bases). The CDR3 totals 15 residues. With 1 base removed from V and 8 bases from J, the gap between germline ends came to 17 bases. Germline V gene data show CDR1 as SGHTA and CDR2 as FQGNSA. CDR3 sequence reads: CASSLGQAIWGGYTF. The CDR3 DNA follows: TGTGCCAGCAGCTTAGGACAGGCGATTTGGGGAGGCTACACCTTC.

This chain uses TRBV3-1 (or the pseudogene TRBV3-2) with TRBJ1-1; D gene ambiguous. V lost 0 bases and J lost 1, with 6 bases in between. This CDR3 spans 14 amino acids. Germline V gene lookup returns CDR1 LGHDT and CDR2 YNNKEL (reference sequence). The CDR3 region is CASSQDHPNTEAFF. CDR3 DNA: TGTGCCAGCAGCCAAGATCACCCGAACACTGAAGCTTTCTTT.

This clone appeared once. The J gene is TRBJ2-5, the V gene TRBV11-2; 7 nucleotides line up with TRBD1. The CDR3 runs to 14 residues. Germline values: CDR1 SGHAT, CDR2 FQNNGV. After removal of 5 bases from V and 1 base from J, the junction contained 4 bases not matched to a gene. CDR3 region: CASSPRTGQETQYF. The CDR3 nucleotides read TGTGCCAGCAGCCCCAGGACAGGCCAAGAGACCCAGTACTTC.

This clone was counted a single time. The CDR3 sequence: CASSLGQGNSPLHF. CDR3 nucleotides: TGCGCCAGCAGCTTGGGGCAGGGTAATTCACCCCTCCACTTT. The rearrangement uses TRBV5-1 and TRBJ1-6; TRBD1 is a possible D gene (5 bases). The CDR3 consists of 14 residues. Trimming pared 0 bases from V and 6 bases from J, leaving 7 bases between. CDR1 is SGHRS and CDR2 is YFSETQ in the germline V gene.

The chain combines TRBV5-1 with TRBJ2-7, with D unresolved. The CDR3 totals 14 residues. CDR1 SGHRS and CDR2 YFSETQ come from the germline V gene. V dropped 5 bases and J dropped 6 bases, with 18 bases sitting between them. The CDR3 sequence: CASRGHSVIREQYF. The CDR3, as DNA: TGCGCCAGCAGGGGCCACTCGGTAATCCGCGAGCAGTACTTC.

This clone was picked up a small number of times. This sequence joins TRBV24-1 and TRBJ1-5, with 7 bases matching TRBD1. V shed 4 bases, J shed 7 bases, and the junction held 6 bases outside the gene matches. The CDR3 has 14 amino acids. CDR1 and CDR2 from the germline V gene are KGHDR and SFDVKD. The CDR3 spells CATSDRQGGQPQHF. CDR3 DNA sequence: TGTGCCACCAGTGACCGACAGGGCGGACAGCCCCAGCATTTT.

The rearrangement links TRBV7-9 to TRBJ1-2, with D hard to call. Germline lookup yields CDR1 SEHNR and CDR2 FQNEAQ (reference sequence). V lost 1 base and J lost 6, with 6 bases in between. The CDR3 length is 12 residues. The CDR3 bases are TGTGCCAGCAGCTTAGTAGAGAATGGCTACACCTTC. It yields the protein CASSLVENGYTF.

The chain uses TRBV25-1 and TRBJ2-7, with D tentatively TRBD1 or TRBD2 (5 bases each). Trimming stripped 8 bases from V and 0 bases from J, with 17 bases between. CDR3 length: 15 amino acids. CDR1 is MGHDK and CDR2 is SYGVNS in the germline V gene. CDR3: CASQGPRGISYEQYF. In DNA form, the CDR3 reads TGTGCCAGCCAGGGACCGAGGGGCATCTCCTACGAGCAGTACTTC.

This clone was found once. J is TRBJ2-1 and V is TRBV24-1, with D possibly being TRBD2 (5 bases). The CDR3 length is 14 residues. The ends were cut back, 9 bases at V and 0 bases at J, with 11 bases in the middle. In germline, CDR1 is KGHDR, CDR2 SFDVKD. This chain's CDR3 is CATEGPSSYNEQFF. DNA for the CDR3: TGTGCCACCGAGGGTCCTAGCTCCTACAATGAGCAGTTCTTC.

A single count supports this clone. The V and J genes are TRBV2 and TRBJ2-7; D tentatively reads TRBD1 or TRBD2 (5 bases each). Germline V lookup: CDR1 SNHLY, CDR2 FYNNEI. Trimming cost V 7 bases and J 6 bases, with 19 bases left between them. The CDR3 loop spans 14 amino acids. The CDR3 here is CASKFSGPEGEQYF. The CDR3 bases are TGTGCCAGCAAGTTTTCGGGGCCAGAGGGCGAGCAGTACTTC.

The chain is built from TRBV7-9 and TRBJ2-1; TRBD2 agrees at 9 bases. The CDR3 loop spans 17 amino acids. Germline V gives CDR1 SEHNR, CDR2 FQNEAQ (reference sequence). V trimming: 1 base; J trimming: 3 bases; junction bases outside the gene matches: 7. CDR3 sequence (DNA): TGTGCCAGCAGCTTAGGAGTTAGTAGCGGGGGCTACAATGAGCAGTTCTTC. Translated, it gives CASSLGVSSGGYNEQFF.

This chain connects TRBV5-1 to TRBJ2-7; TRBD1 matches 12 bases. The germline CDR1 and CDR2 sequences are SGHRS and YFSETQ. The CDR3 is made up of 15 amino acids. V lost 3 bases and J lost 7; bases outside the gene matches: 8. CDR3 sequence (DNA): TGCGCCAGCAGCTACCGGGACAGGGGGCAAGGAGAGCAGTACTTC. Its protein is CASSYRDRGQGEQYF.

Only a few counts were recorded for this clone. CDR3 DNA sequence: TGCGCCAGCAGCCAAGATTTCCGGGACAGGGGCTACGAGCAGTACTTC. Protein: CASSQDFRDRGYEQYF. The V call is TRBV4-1, the J call TRBJ2-7; 10 nucleotides align to TRBD1. Germline values: CDR1 MGHRA, CDR2 YSYEKL. Germline trimming cut 0 bases from V and 3 bases from J; bases unmatched to any gene: 5. The length of the CDR3 is 16 residues.

The chain is built from TRBV2 and TRBJ2-3; D may be TRBD1 (6 bases). Germline V gene sequence: CDR1 SNHLY, CDR2 FYNNEI. The CDR3 has 14 residues. Trimming removed 5 bases at V and 0 bases at J, with 9 bases between. CDR3 sequence: CASSNRASTDTQYF. The CDR3 region has the DNA TGTGCCAGCAGTAACAGGGCTAGCACAGATACGCAGTATTTT. The whole variable domain, filled in from reference TRBV2 and TRBJ2-3, reads EPEVTQTPSHQVTQMGQEVILRCVPISNHLYFYWYRQILGQKVEFLVSFYNNEISEKSEIFDDQFSVERPDGSNFTLKIRSTKLEDSAMYFCASSNRASTDTQYFGPGTRLTVL.

The rearrangement links TRBV5-6 to TRBJ1-2; 10 nucleotides agree with TRBD1. This CDR3 is built from 15 residues. Trimming cost V 4 bases and J 8 bases; bases outside gene matches: 11. Germline CDR1 is SGHDT and CDR2 is YYEEEE. This CDR3 reads CASSGMGTGALGYTF. CDR3 nucleotide sequence: TGTGCCAGCAGCGGGATGGGGACAGGGGCCTTAGGCTACACCTTC.

The chain couples TRBV6-4 to TRBJ2-1; 9 bases are shared with TRBD1. The length of the CDR3 is 14 residues. J was trimmed by 8 bases and V by 3 bases; bases with no gene match: 5. Germline loops: CDR1 MRHNA, CDR2 SNTAGT. The CDR3 region is CASSEGQGRDEQFF. The CDR3 DNA sequence: TGTGCCAGCAGTGAAGGACAGGGGCGGGATGAGCAGTTCTTC.

V is TRBV15 and J is TRBJ2-7; 10 bases agree with TRBD1. The length of the CDR3 is 16 residues. J lost 2 bases, V lost 3 bases, and 7 bases had no gene match. Looked up from germline, CDR1 is LNHNV and CDR2 is YYDKDF (reference sequence). The CDR3 reads CATSRPAGQGTYEQYF. The CDR3, as DNA: TGTGCCACCAGCAGGCCGGCGGGACAGGGGACCTACGAGCAGTACTTC.

The chain combines TRBV11-3 with TRBJ2-1; D gene unclear. The CDR3 consists of 14 residues. In germline, CDR1 is SGHNT, CDR2 YENEEA. Trimming took 7 bases from V and 3 from J, leaving 13 bases between them. As DNA, the CDR3 is TGTGCCAGCACCCCAACCCTTAACTACAATGAGCAGTTCTTC. It encodes CASTPTLNYNEQFF.

The V gene is TRBV6-2 or TRBV6-3, the J gene TRBJ1-1, with D tentatively TRBD1 (6 bases). The CDR3 has 17 amino acids. The V end was cut by 2 bases, the J end by 0 bases, with 16 bases between. CDR1 and CDR2 (germline): MNHEY, SVGEGT. CDR3 nucleotides: TGTGCCAGCAGTTACGGATCGGACAGCTTCTTGAACACTGAAGCTTTCTTT. This sequence encodes CASSYGSDSFLNTEAFF.

The V gene is TRBV12-3 or TRBV12-4, the J gene TRBJ1-1; no clear D gene. V was clipped by 1 base and J by 11 bases, with 14 bases between them. CDR3 length equals 13 residues. Here the CDR3 reads CASSLGDGSWAFF. As DNA, the CDR3 is TGTGCCAGCAGTTTAGGAGACGGCTCATGGGCTTTCTTT.

This chain links TRBV7-6 with TRBJ1-3, with D unclear. Germline assignment: CDR1 SGHVS and CDR2 FNYEAQ. The CDR3 length is 11 residues. Trimming left V 4 bases short and J 11 bases short, with 9 bases between. As DNA, the CDR3 is TGTGCCAGCAGCTCCTCCGTATCCATATATTTT. It specifies CASSSSVSIYF.